This entry lists 25 T cell receptor beta chains sequenced from one sample in a study of T cells in Graves' hyperthyroidism and ophthalmopathy (dated by TCRdb to between 2018 and 2021). Receptor libraries were prepared by multiplex PCR. The run used an Illumina HiSeq 2000. The TCR beta CDR3 regions were amplified from RNA transcripts. For the first round of RT-PCR on the TCR CDR3, the HTBI primer set was used together with the Qiagen OneStep RT-PCR kit. TCRdb reprocessing: public reads trimmed at Q25 with fastp, clones called with MiXCR, in-frame beta chains kept. Rows are combined by CDR3 protein, so each entry shows the most common genes and DNA. The sample table holds roughly 750,000 distinct CDR3 sequences, of which around 17% were seen once. The leading ten clones occupy under 8.5% of the sample. Sequenced sample: blood. These receptors all stem from a young man with Graves' hyperthyroidism.

This rearrangement joins TRBV7-9 to TRBJ2-1; D is possibly TRBD1 or TRBD2 (5 bases each). The CDR3 runs 13 residues. Germline V lookup: CDR1 SEHNR, CDR2 FQNEAQ (reference sequence). The germline V and J ends were trimmed by 6 bases and 9 bases, with 15 bases remaining between them. The CDR3: CASRGVGRFEQFF. The CDR3 coding sequence is TGTGCCAGCAGGGGAGTGGGGCGGTTTGAGCAGTTCTTC.

This clonotype was found a few times. The chain uses TRBV28 and TRBJ2-2; 10 positions match TRBD1. The CDR3 sequence is 16 residues long. CDR1 is MDHEN and CDR2 is SYDVKM in the germline V gene. Trimming removed 5 bases from V and 4 bases from J; junction bases left unmatched: 7. The DNA of the CDR3 is TGTGCCAGCAGTGCAGACAGGGGGCTAGGCACCGGGGAGCTGTTTTTT. It codes for CASSADRGLGTGELFF.

This sequence joins TRBV14 and TRBJ2-1; D is uncertain. This CDR3 is built from 14 residues. V was trimmed by 1 base and J by 6 bases, leaving 10 bases between them. Germline CDR1 is SGHDN and CDR2 is FVKESK. CDR3 in DNA: TGTGCCAGCAGCCAAGTTGTCCTCACCAATGAGCAGTTCTTC. It is translated as CASSQVVLTNEQFF. Full variable domain (remainder filled in from reference TRBV14 and TRBJ2-1): EAGVTQFPSHSVIEKGQTVTLRCDPISGHDNLYWYRRVMGKEIKFLLHFVKESKQDESGMPNNRFLAERTGGTYSTLKVQPAELEDSGVYFCASSQVVLTNEQFFGPGTRLTVL.

This clonotype was found a few times. CDR3 in DNA: TGTGCCAGCAGTTACTCCGGGACAGGGGACCAAACTGAAGCTTTCTTT. Encoded protein: CASSYSGTGDQTEAFF. The chain is built from TRBV6-5 and TRBJ1-1, with TRBD1 matching over 10 bases. The CDR3 consists of 16 residues. J was trimmed by 5 bases and V by 0 bases; bases with no gene match: 6. Germline V lookup: CDR1 MNHEY, CDR2 SVGAGI.

This clonotype was observed a handful of times. This chain links TRBV9 with TRBJ1-1; D call uncertain. V lost 4 bases and J lost 0, with 10 bases in between. CDR3 size: 14 residues. The germline V gene has CDR1 SGDLS and CDR2 YYNGEE. CDR3 residues: CASSQGSVNTEAFF. In DNA form, the CDR3 reads TGTGCCAGCAGCCAAGGGTCAGTGAACACTGAAGCTTTCTTT.

The rearrangement uses TRBV11-2 and TRBJ2-7, with TRBD2 matching over 12 bases. From germline, CDR1 is SGHAT and CDR2 FQNNGV. The CDR3 totals 14 residues. V was pared by 5 bases and J by 5 bases, with 4 bases of the junction left unmatched. The CDR3 DNA reads as TGTGCCAGCAGCCAGACTAGCGGGAGTAACGAGCAGTACTTC. Translating gives CASSQTSGSNEQYF.

This clonotype was seen at least ten times. J is TRBJ2-5 and V is TRBV2, with 8 bases that match TRBD1. Trimming cost V 7 bases and J 4 bases; bases outside gene matches: 8. Germline assignment: CDR1 SNHLY and CDR2 FYNNEI. The length of the CDR3 is 14 residues. In DNA, the CDR3 is TGTGCCAGCACCCAGGACAGGGTAGTAGAGACCCAGTACTTC. It specifies CASTQDRVVETQYF.

This clonotype was recorded at least ten times. The V call is TRBV6-1, the J call TRBJ1-1, with 7 nucleotides matching TRBD1. CDR1 is MNHNS and CDR2 is SASEGT in the germline V gene. The CDR3 covers 14 residues. V shed 6 bases, J shed 2 bases, and the junction held 6 bases outside the gene matches. The CDR3 spells CASRTRGLNTEAFF. Written as DNA, the CDR3 is TGTGCCAGCAGGACAAGGGGGCTAAACACTGAAGCTTTCTTT.

The sample holds many counts of this clonotype. The chain links TRBV18 to TRBJ1-1; D gene uncertain. Deletions cut 0 bases from V and 8 bases from J, with 7 bases between. Germline CDR1 reads KGHSH; CDR2 reads LQKENI. The CDR3 runs to 12 residues. CDR3 sequence (DNA): TGTGCCAGCTCACCACCTTTACAGGAAGCTTTCTTT. The encoded protein is CASSPPLQEAFF.

This clonotype was observed a handful of times. The chain couples TRBV20-1 to TRBJ1-4; 7 nucleotides align to TRBD1. The V gene end was trimmed by 6 bases and the J gene end by 3 bases; junction bases not matched to a gene: 7. Germline CDR1 and CDR2: DFQATT and SNEGSKA (reference sequence). The CDR3 runs to 14 residues. The CDR3 sequence is CSAAAQGSNEKLFF. Here the CDR3 DNA reads TGCAGTGCCGCTGCACAGGGGTCTAATGAAAAACTGTTTTTT.

The V gene is TRBV19, the J gene TRBJ2-6; unclear D gene. V was trimmed by 4 bases and J by 0 bases, leaving 13 bases between them. The V gene's germline CDR1 is LNHDA and CDR2 SQIVND (reference sequence). This CDR3 has 17 amino acids. The DNA of the CDR3 is TGTGCCAGTAGTACCCTCCCAACCGGCTCTGGGGCCAACGTCCTGACTTTC. Translation gives CASSTLPTGSGANVLTF.

Many counts were recorded for this clonotype. The chain links TRBV12-3 or TRBV12-4 to TRBJ2-2; the D gene is possibly TRBD2 (6 bases). V was shortened by 6 bases and J by 6 bases, with 11 bases between the two germline ends. The CDR3 contains 13 residues. The CDR3 region has the DNA TGTGCCAGCAGCAGGGCTAGCGCCGGGGAGCTGTTTTTT. This encodes CASSRASAGELFF.

This clonotype was observed at least ten times. The rearrangement uses TRBV5-8 and TRBJ2-5; 7 nucleotides match TRBD2. This CDR3 has 14 residues. Germline values: CDR1 SGHTS, CDR2 YDEGEE. Trimming cost V 0 bases and J 7 bases; bases outside gene matches: 6. In nucleotides, the CDR3 is TGTGCCAGCAGCTTGGGAGGCAGGGAGGGGACCCAGTACTTC. Protein product: CASSLGGREGTQYF.

CDR3 sequence reads: CASSIHRNTEAFF. CDR3 bases: TGTGCCAGTAGTATTCACAGAAACACTGAAGCTTTCTTT. The chain links TRBV19 to TRBJ1-1, with D unclear. V lost 3 bases and J lost 2, with 7 bases in between. The CDR3 sequence is 13 residues long. CDR1 LNHDA and CDR2 SQIVND come from the germline V gene (reference sequence).

The genes are TRBV9 and TRBJ1-6, with unresolved D. The CDR3 is made up of 13 amino acids. The V end was cut by 3 bases, the J end by 11 bases, with 12 bases between. Germline V gene data show CDR1 as SGDLS and CDR2 as YYNGEE. CDR3 loop: CASSDPAGTPLHF. The CDR3 region has the DNA TGTGCCAGCAGCGATCCGGCGGGGACACCCCTCCACTTT.

The chain carries TRBV9 and TRBJ2-7; 7 nucleotides align to TRBD1. Germline V CDR1 and CDR2: SGDLS, YYNGEE. Germline trimming cut 4 bases from V and 3 bases from J; bases unmatched to any gene: 13. CDR3 length: 16 residues. CDR3 nucleotide sequence: TGTGCCAGCAGCCGACTACCTGCAGGGGGATTCTACGAGCAGTACTTC. Amino acids: CASSRLPAGGFYEQYF.

This clonotype was seen many times. V and J are TRBV2 and TRBJ2-1, with D hard to call. CDR3 length equals 13 residues. Germline CDR1 reads SNHLY; CDR2 reads FYNNEI. V lost 7 bases, J lost 1 base, and 8 bases lay in between. The CDR3 region has the DNA TGTGCCAGCAAGGCGGATTCCTACAATGAGCAGTTCTTC. It specifies CASKADSYNEQFF.

The V call is TRBV9, the J call TRBJ2-1; possibly TRBD1 or TRBD2 for D (6 bases each). CDR3 length: 15 amino acids. Trimming stripped 0 bases from V and 6 bases from J, with 13 bases between. Germline values: CDR1 SGDLS, CDR2 YYNGEE. The CDR3 is CASSVEGGWGNEQFF. Here the CDR3 DNA reads TGTGCCAGCAGCGTAGAGGGGGGTTGGGGCAATGAGCAGTTCTTC.

This clonotype has ten or more counts. The gene calls are TRBV28 and TRBJ1-1; 8 positions agree with TRBD1. V trimming: 3 bases; J trimming: 4 bases; junction bases outside the gene matches: 13. Germline CDR1 and CDR2: MDHEN and SYDVKM. CDR3 length: 17 residues. This CDR3 reads CASSLTAGAGGITEAFF. In DNA form, the CDR3 reads TGTGCCAGCAGTTTGACTGCGGGGGCAGGGGGCATCACTGAAGCTTTCTTT.

This clonotype was observed a handful of times. The chain has TRBV7-9 and TRBJ1-6; D not resolved. The germline CDR1 and CDR2 sequences are SEHNR and FQNEAQ (reference sequence). Trimming cost V 1 base and J 6 bases, with 7 bases left between them. This CDR3 contains 14 residues. In DNA form, the CDR3 reads TGTGCCAGCAGCTTAGTGGGAATTAATTCACCCCTCCACTTT. It encodes CASSLVGINSPLHF.

The chain joins TRBV4-3 to TRBJ2-1; 8 positions agree with TRBD2. V lost 4 bases, J lost 9 bases, and 8 bases stayed unmatched. The CDR3 is 14 amino acids. Germline V lookup: CDR1 LGHNA, CDR2 YSLEER. CDR3 amino acids: CASSPREGAVEQFF. CDR3 in DNA: TGCGCCAGCAGCCCCCGGGAGGGAGCGGTTGAGCAGTTCTTC.

The chain links TRBV11-3 to TRBJ2-2; 9 positions agree with TRBD2. The trim removed 2 bases at V and 6 bases at J, leaving 16 bases unmatched. The germline CDR1 and CDR2 sequences are SGHNT and YENEEA. CDR3 length: 19 amino acids. The CDR3 DNA follows: TGTGCCAGCAGCTTAACCGACTTTCTAGCGGGATCTCGTCCCGGGGAGCTGTTTTTT. This codes for CASSLTDFLAGSRPGELFF. The variable domain in full, with the rest retrieved from reference TRBV11-3 and TRBJ2-2, is EAGVVQSPRYKIIEKKQPVAFWCNPISGHNTLYWYLQNLGQGPELLIRYENEEAVDDSQLPKDRFSAERLKGVDSTLKIQPAELGDSAVYLCASSLTDFLAGSRPGELFFGEGSRLTVL.

This clonotype was picked up a small number of times. The chain combines TRBV4-1 with TRBJ1-2; the D gene is possibly TRBD1 (6 bases). V dropped 0 bases and J dropped 3 bases, with 14 bases sitting between them. Germline V gene lookup returns CDR1 MGHRA and CDR2 YSYEKL. The length of the CDR3 is 16 residues. The CDR3 loop reads CASSQDKQGGYYGYTF. The CDR3 region has the DNA TGCGCCAGCAGCCAAGACAAACAGGGAGGTTACTATGGCTACACCTTC.

This sequence joins TRBV7-8 and TRBJ2-5; D uncertain. CDR1 and CDR2 (germline): SGHVS, FQNEAQ. V lost 5 bases, J lost 3 bases, and 7 bases lay in between. This CDR3 comprises 12 residues. The CDR3 DNA follows: TGTGCCAGCAGCCGTGTGGAAGAGACCCAGTACTTC. Its protein product is CASSRVEETQYF.

V is TRBV6-2 or TRBV6-3 and J is TRBJ2-6; D call uncertain. Germline V gene sequence: CDR1 MNHEY, CDR2 SVGEGT. V was shortened by 2 bases and J by 0 bases, with 5 bases between the two germline ends. The CDR3 sequence is 15 residues long. CDR3 nucleotide sequence: TGTGCCAGCAGTTACGGGGTCTCTGGGGCCAACGTCCTGACTTTC. It yields the protein CASSYGVSGANVLTF.